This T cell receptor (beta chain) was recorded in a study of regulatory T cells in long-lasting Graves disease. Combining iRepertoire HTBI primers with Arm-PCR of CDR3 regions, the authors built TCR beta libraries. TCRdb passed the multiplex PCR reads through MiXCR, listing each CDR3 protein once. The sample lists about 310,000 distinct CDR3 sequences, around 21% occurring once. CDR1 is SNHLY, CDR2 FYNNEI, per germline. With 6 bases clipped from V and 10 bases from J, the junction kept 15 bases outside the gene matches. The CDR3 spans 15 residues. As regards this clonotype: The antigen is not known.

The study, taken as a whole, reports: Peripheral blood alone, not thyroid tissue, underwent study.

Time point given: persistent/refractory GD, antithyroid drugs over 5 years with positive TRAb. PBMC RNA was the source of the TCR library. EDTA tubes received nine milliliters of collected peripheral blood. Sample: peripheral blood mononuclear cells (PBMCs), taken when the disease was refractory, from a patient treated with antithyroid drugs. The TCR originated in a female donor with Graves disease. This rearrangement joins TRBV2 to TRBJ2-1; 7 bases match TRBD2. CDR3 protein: CASSRSGGSRQEQFF. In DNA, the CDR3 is TGTGCCAGCAGCCGGTCTGGCGGGAGCCGGCAGGAGCAGTTCTTC.